The TCR beta chain described here comes from a study of PD-1 blockade in mismatch repair-deficient tumors. Measured with immunoSEQ multiplex PCR; TCRdb has only the in-frame clones, and not every one. Of some 100,000 clones in the sample, 70% to 85% were seen once. CDR3 size: 18 residues. Germline CDR1 is SGHDT and CDR2 is YYEEEE. J gave up 2 bases and V 3 bases, and 17 bases lay outside the gene matches. Here the sequenced sample was peripheral blood, taken 35 to 37 weeks after starting pembrolizumab. The chain joins TRBV5-6 to TRBJ2-7, with 7 bases that match TRBD2. The sequence was collected from an adult with mismatch repair-deficient cancer. The CDR3: CASSYISGRALGPYEQYF. CDR3 in DNA: TGTGCCAGCAGCTATATATCTGGGAGGGCCTTAGGGCCCTACGAGCAGTACTTC. The full variable domain, with the rest looked up from reference TRBV5-6 and TRBJ2-7, is DAGVTQSPTHLIKTRGQQVTLRCSPKSGHDTVSWYQQALGQGPQFIFQYYEEEERQRGNFPDRFSGHQFPNYSSELNVNALLLGDSALYLCASSYISGRALGPYEQYFGPGTRLTVT.